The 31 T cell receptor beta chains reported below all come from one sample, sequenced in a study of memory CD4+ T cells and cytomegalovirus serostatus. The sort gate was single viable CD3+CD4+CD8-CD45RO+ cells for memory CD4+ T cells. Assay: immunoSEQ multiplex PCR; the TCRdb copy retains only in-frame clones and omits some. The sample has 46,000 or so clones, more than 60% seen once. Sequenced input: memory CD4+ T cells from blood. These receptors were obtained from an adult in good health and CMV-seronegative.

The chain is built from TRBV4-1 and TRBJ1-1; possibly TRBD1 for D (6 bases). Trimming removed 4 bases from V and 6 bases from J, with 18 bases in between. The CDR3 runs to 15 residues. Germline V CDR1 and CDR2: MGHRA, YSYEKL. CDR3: CASSPTDRSEPEAFF. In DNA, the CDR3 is TGCGCCAGCAGCCCCACCGACAGGTCTGAACCTGAAGCTTTCTTT.

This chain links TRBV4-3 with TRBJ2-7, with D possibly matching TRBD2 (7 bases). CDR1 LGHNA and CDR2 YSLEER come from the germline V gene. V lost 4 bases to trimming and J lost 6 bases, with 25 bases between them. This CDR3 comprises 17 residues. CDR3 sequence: CASSLGGGRRDSSEQYF. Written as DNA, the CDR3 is TGCGCCAGCAGCCTAGGGGGGGGGCGCCGGGATAGTAGCGAGCAGTACTTC.

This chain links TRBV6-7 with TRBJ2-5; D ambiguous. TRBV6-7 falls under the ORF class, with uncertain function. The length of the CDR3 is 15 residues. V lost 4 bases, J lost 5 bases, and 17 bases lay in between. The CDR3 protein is CASSSLVLVRETQYF. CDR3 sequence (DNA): TGTGCCAGCAGTTCCCTTGTTTTGGTCCGTGAGACCCAGTACTTC.

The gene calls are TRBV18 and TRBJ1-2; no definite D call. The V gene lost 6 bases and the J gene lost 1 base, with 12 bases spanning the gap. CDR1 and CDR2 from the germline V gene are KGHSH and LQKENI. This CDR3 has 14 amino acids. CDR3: CASSLRGDNYGYTF. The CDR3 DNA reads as TGTGCCAGCTCCCTACGGGGAGATAACTATGGCTACACCTTC.

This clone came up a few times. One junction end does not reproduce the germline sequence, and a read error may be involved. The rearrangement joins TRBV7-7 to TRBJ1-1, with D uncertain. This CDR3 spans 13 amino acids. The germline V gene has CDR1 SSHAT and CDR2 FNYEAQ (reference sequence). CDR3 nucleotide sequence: TGTGCTAGCAGCTCCCATCCGAACACTGAAGCTTTCTTT. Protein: CASSSHPNTEAFF. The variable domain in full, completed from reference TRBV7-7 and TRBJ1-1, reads GAGVSQSPRYKVTKRGQDVTLRCDPISSHATLYWYQQALGQGPEFLTYFNYEAQPDKSGLPSDRFSAERPEGSISTLTIQRTEQRDSAMYRCASSSHPNTEAFFGQGTRLTVV.

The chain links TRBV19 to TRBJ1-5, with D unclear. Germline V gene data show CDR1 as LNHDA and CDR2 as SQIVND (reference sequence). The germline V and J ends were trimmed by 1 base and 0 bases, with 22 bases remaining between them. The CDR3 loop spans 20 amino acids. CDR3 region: CASSIVREKSRLHSNQPQHF. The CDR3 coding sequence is TGTGCCAGTAGTATAGTGAGGGAGAAATCACGATTACATAGCAATCAGCCCCAGCATTTT.

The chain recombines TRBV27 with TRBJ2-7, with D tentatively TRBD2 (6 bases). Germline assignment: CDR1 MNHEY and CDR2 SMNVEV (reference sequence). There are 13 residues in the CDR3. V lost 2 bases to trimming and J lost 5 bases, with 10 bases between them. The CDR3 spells CASSLGGYNEQYF. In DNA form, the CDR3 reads TGTGCCAGCAGTTTAGGGGGGTACAACGAGCAGTACTTC.

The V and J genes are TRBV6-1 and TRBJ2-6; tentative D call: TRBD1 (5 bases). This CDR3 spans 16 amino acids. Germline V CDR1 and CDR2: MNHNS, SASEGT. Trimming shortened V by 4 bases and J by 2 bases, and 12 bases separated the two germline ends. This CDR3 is CASSAGWGTGANVLTF. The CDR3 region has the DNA TGTGCCAGCAGTGCAGGGTGGGGAACTGGGGCCAACGTCCTGACTTTC.

CDR3 sequence reads: CASSLDGGAREQFF. CDR3 DNA: TGTGCCAGCAGCTTAGACGGGGGGGCCCGTGAGCAGTTCTTC. The V call is TRBV7-9, the J call TRBJ2-1; 8 nucleotides align to TRBD2. The length of the CDR3 is 14 residues. The trim removed 1 base at V and 9 bases at J, leaving 5 bases unmatched. Germline V gene sequence: CDR1 SEHNR, CDR2 FQNEAQ (reference sequence).

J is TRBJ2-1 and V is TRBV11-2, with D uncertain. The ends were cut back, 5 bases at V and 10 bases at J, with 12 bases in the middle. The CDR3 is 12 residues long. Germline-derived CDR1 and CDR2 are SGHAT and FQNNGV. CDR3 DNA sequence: TGTGCCAGCAGCCTACTTGGTGGAGAGCAGTTCTTC. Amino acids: CASSLLGGEQFF.

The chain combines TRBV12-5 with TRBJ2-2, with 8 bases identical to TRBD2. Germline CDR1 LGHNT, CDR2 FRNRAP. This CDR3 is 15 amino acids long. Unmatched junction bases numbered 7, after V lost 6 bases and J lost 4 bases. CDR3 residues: CASGPRGGLTGELFF. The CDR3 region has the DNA TGTGCTAGTGGACCACGGGGGGGCCTCACCGGGGAGCTGTTTTTT.

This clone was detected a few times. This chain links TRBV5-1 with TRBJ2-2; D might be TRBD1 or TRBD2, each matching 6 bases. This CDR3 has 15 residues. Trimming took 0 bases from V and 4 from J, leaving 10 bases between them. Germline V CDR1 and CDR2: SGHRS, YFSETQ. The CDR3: CASSLGGTPTGELFF. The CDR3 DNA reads TGCGCCAGCAGCTTGGGCGGGACACCCACCGGGGAGCTGTTTTTT.

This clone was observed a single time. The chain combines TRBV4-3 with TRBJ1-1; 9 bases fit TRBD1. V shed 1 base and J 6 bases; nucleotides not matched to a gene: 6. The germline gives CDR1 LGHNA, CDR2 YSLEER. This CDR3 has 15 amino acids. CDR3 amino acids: CASSQGGQGIAEAFF. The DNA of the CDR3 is TGCGCCAGCAGCCAAGGGGGACAGGGAATCGCTGAAGCTTTCTTT.

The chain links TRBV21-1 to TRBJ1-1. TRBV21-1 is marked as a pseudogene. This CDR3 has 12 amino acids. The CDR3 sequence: CASSKGSRSGFF. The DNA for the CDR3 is TGTGCCAGCAGCAAAGGTTCCCGATCTGGGTTCTTT.

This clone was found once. The CDR3, as DNA: TGCAGTGCTGATCGTGTGGGTGAGCAGTTCTTC. Translation gives CSADRVGEQFF. The chain recombines TRBV20-1 with TRBJ2-1; D gene ambiguous. The CDR3 loop spans 11 amino acids. V lost 5 bases and J 9 bases, leaving 11 bases between the germline ends. Germline CDR1 is DFQATT and CDR2 is SNEGSKA (reference sequence).

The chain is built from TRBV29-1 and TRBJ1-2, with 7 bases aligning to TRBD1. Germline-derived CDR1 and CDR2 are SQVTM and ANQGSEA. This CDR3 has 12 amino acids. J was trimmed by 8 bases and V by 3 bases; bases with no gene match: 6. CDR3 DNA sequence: TGCAGCGTTGAGTACAGGGGATACGGCTACACCTTC. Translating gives CSVEYRGYGYTF.

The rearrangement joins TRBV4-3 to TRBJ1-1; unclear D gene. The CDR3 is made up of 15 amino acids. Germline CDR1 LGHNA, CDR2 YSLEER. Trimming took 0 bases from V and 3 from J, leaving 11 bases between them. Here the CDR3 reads CASSQDSGKDTEAFF. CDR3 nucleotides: TGCGCCAGCAGCCAAGATTCGGGGAAGGACACTGAAGCTTTCTTT.

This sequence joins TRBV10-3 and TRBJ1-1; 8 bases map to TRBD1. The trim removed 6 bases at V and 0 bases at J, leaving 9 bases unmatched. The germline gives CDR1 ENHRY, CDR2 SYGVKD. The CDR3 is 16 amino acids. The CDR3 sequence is CAIRETGAAMNTEAFF. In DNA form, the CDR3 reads TGTGCCATCAGAGAGACAGGGGCGGCAATGAACACTGAAGCTTTCTTT.

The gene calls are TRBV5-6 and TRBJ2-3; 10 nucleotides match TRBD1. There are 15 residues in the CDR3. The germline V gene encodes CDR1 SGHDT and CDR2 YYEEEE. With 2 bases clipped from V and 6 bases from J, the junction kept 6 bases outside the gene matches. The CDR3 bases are TGTGCCAGCAGCTTCCGGGACAGGGGCGCCGATACGCAGTATTTT. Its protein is CASSFRDRGADTQYF.

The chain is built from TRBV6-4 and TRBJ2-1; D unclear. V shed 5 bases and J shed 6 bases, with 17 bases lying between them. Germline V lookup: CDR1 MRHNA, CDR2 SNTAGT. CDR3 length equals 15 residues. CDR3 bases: TGTGCCAGCAGTAAGTCAGCCACAGCCTCCAATGAGCAGTTCTTC. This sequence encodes CASSKSATASNEQFF.

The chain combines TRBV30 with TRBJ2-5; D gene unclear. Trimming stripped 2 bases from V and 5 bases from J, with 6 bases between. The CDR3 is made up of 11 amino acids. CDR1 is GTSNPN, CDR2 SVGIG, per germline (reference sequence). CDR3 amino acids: CAWSTGETQYF. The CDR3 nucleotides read TGTGCCTGGAGTACCGGGGAGACCCAGTACTTC.

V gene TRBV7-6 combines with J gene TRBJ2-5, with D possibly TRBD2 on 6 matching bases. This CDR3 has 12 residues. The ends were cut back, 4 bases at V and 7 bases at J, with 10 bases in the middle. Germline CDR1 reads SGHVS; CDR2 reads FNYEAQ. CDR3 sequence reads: CASSSLSGTQYF. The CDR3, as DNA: TGTGCCAGCAGCTCACTTAGCGGGACCCAGTACTTC.

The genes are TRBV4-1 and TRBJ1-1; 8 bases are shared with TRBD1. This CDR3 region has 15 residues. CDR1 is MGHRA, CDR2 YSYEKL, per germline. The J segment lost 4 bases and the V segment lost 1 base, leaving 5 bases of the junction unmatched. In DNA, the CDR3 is TGCGCCAGCAGCCAAGCGGACAGGGATGGCACTGAAGCTTTCTTT. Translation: CASSQADRDGTEAFF.

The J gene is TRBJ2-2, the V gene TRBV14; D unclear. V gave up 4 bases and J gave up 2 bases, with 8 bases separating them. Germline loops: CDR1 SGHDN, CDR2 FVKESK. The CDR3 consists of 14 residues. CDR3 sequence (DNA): TGTGCCAGCAGCCCCCGACATAACACCGGGGAGCTGTTTTTT. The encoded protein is CASSPRHNTGELFF.

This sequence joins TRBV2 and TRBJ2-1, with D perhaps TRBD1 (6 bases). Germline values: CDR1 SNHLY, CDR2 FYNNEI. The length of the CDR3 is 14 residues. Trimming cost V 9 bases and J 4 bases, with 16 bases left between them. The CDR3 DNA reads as TGTGCCAGTGGGTCGAACAGGGCTTACAATGAGCAGTTCTTC. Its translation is CASGSNRAYNEQFF.

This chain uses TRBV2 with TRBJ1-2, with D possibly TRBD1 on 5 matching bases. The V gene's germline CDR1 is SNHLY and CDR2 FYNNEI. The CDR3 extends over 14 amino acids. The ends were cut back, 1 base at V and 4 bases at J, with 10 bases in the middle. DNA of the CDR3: TGTGCCAGCAGTGAAGTTGAGGGGACCTATGGCTACACCTTC. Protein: CASSEVEGTYGYTF.

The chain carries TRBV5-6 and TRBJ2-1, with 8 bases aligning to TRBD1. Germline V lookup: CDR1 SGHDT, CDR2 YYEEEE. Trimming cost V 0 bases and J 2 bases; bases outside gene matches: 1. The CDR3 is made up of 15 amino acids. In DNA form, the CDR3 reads TGTGCCAGCAGCTTGGGGGACAGGACCTACAATGAGCAGTTCTTC. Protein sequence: CASSLGDRTYNEQFF.

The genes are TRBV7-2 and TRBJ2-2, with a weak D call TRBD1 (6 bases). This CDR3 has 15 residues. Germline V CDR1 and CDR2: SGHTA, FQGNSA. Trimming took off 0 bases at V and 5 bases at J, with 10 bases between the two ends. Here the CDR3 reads CASSLASGVTGELFF. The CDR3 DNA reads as TGTGCCAGCAGCTTAGCCTCAGGGGTAACCGGGGAGCTGTTTTTT.

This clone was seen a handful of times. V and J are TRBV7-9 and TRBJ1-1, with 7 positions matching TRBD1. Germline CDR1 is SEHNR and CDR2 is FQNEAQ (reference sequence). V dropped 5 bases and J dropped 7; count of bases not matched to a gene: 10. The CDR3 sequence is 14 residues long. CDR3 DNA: TGTGCCAGCAGCGCGGGACAGCCTCCGTTTGAAGCTTTCTTT. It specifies CASSAGQPPFEAFF.

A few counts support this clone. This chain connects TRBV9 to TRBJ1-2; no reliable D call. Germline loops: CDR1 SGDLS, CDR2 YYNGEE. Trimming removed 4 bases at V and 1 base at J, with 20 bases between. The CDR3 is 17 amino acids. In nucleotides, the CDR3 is TGTGCCAGCAGCACCCGAGCGACCGGGGTAGTTAACTATGGCTACACCTTC. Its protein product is CASSTRATGVVNYGYTF.

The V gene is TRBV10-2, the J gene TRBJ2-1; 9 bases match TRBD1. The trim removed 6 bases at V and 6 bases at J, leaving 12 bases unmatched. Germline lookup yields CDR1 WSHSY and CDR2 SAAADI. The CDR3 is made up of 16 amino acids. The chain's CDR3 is CASRGPGTGNTNEQFF. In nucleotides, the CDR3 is TGCGCCAGCAGGGGCCCCGGGACAGGGAATACCAATGAGCAGTTCTTC.